Listed below are T cell receptor beta chains from one sample, sequenced in a study of multiple sclerosis patients with progressive multifocal leukoencephalopathy. Some clones are missing from TCRdb's copy, which holds only in-frame ones; the method was immunoSEQ multiplex PCR. The sample carries about 30,000 clones, 90% recorded once. This specimen consisted of PBMCs, obtained from a patient treated with natalizumab. These receptors originate from a human donor with multiple sclerosis. Each CDR3 is given with its conserved first and last residue. Fields, in order: clone size, J gene, V gene, D gene, CDR3 protein, CDR3 DNA. D genes are given only for firm matches. Clone sizes are given selectively: once, few, many, or a class where the clone is expanded.

clone_size: NA
j_call: TRBJ1-2
v_call: TRBV28
d_call: NA
cdr3_aa: CASSLNGANGYTF
cdr3_nt: TGTGCCAGCAGTTTAAATGGAGCGAATGGCTACACCTTC

clone_size: NA
j_call: TRBJ2-7
v_call: TRBV7-2
d_call: NA
cdr3_aa: CVSSLWEFTYEQYF
cdr3_nt: TGTGTCAGCAGCTTATGGGAATTTACCTACGAGCAGTACTTC

clone_size: NA
j_call: TRBJ2-1
v_call: TRBV2
d_call: NA
cdr3_aa: CASSVKGEQFF
cdr3_nt: TGTGCCAGCAGTGTGAAGGGTGAGCAGTTCTTC

clone_size: NA
j_call: TRBJ2-7
v_call: TRBV9
d_call: NA
cdr3_aa: CASSVGAGASYEQYF
cdr3_nt: TGTGCCAGCAGCGTAGGAGCCGGGGCCTCCTACGAGCAGTACTTC

clone_size: NA
j_call: TRBJ2-3
v_call: TRBV19
d_call: NA
cdr3_aa: CASSISPPGFDTQYF
cdr3_nt: TGTGCCAGTAGTATATCTCCCCCAGGATTCGATACGCAGTATTTT

clone_size: NA
j_call: TRBJ1-5
v_call: TRBV12-5
d_call: NA
cdr3_aa: CASGLRASQPQHF
cdr3_nt: TGTGCTAGTGGTTTACGGGCCAGTCAGCCCCAGCATTTT

clone_size: once
j_call: TRBJ1-2
v_call: TRBV5-4
d_call: NA
cdr3_aa: CASSLAGRHYGYTF
cdr3_nt: TGTGCCAGCAGCTTGGCAGGACGACACTATGGCTACACCTTC

clone_size: once
j_call: TRBJ2-7
v_call: TRBV5-4
d_call: NA
cdr3_aa: CATLAGPPSYEQYF
cdr3_nt: TGTGCCACCCTAGCAGGTCCCCCCTCCTACGAGCAGTACTTC

clone_size: NA
j_call: TRBJ1-5
v_call: TRBV6-6
d_call: NA
cdr3_aa: CASSYSGGDEPQHF
cdr3_nt: TGTGCCAGCAGTTACTCGGGGGGGGACGAGCCCCAGCATTTT

clone_size: NA
j_call: TRBJ1-1
v_call: TRBV9
d_call: NA
cdr3_aa: CASSPGRQGQAFF
cdr3_nt: TGTGCCAGCAGCCCCGGGAGGCAGGGCCAAGCTTTCTTT

clone_size: NA
j_call: TRBJ1-6
v_call: TRBV28
d_call: TRBD1
cdr3_aa: CASSWFRGTNSPLHF
cdr3_nt: TGTGCCAGCAGTTGGTTCAGGGGGACGAATTCACCCCTCCACTTT

clone_size: NA
j_call: TRBJ2-7
v_call: TRBV14
d_call: NA
cdr3_aa: CASSPHRAYEQYF
cdr3_nt: TGTGCCAGCAGCCCTCATAGGGCCTACGAGCAGTACTTC

clone_size: NA
j_call: TRBJ2-2
v_call: TRBV27
d_call: NA
cdr3_aa: CASVREGPNTGELFF
cdr3_nt: TGTGCCAGCGTTCGTGAGGGTCCGAACACCGGGGAGCTGTTTTTT

clone_size: NA
j_call: TRBJ2-7
v_call: TRBV6-6
d_call: TRBD2
cdr3_aa: CASGLAGGSYEQYF
cdr3_nt: TGTGCCAGCGGACTAGCGGGGGGTTCCTACGAGCAGTACTTC

clone_size: NA
j_call: TRBJ2-7
v_call: TRBV14
d_call: TRBD1
cdr3_aa: CASRPGQGNEQYF
cdr3_nt: TGTGCCAGCAGGCCGGGACAGGGGAACGAGCAGTACTTC

clone_size: NA
j_call: TRBJ2-1
v_call: TRBV5-1
d_call: NA
cdr3_aa: CASSVRGQGSSYNEQFF
cdr3_nt: TGCGCCAGCAGCGTAAGGGGTCAGGGGTCTTCCTACAATGAGCAGTTCTTC

clone_size: few
j_call: TRBJ1-4
v_call: TRBV6-1
d_call: NA
cdr3_aa: CASSEGPTNEKLFF
cdr3_nt: TGTGCCAGCAGTGAAGGGCCCACTAATGAAAAACTGTTTTTT

clone_size: NA
j_call: TRBJ2-3
v_call: TRBV7-3
d_call: TRBD1
cdr3_aa: CASSEGTGGTDTQYF
cdr3_nt: TGTGCCAGCAGCGAGGGGACAGGGGGCACGGATACGCAGTATTTT

clone_size: NA
j_call: TRBJ2-4
v_call: TRBV6-5
d_call: NA
cdr3_aa: CASSPLRNIQYF
cdr3_nt: TGTGCCAGCAGCCCTTTGAGGAACATTCAGTACTTC

clone_size: few
j_call: TRBJ2-1
v_call: TRBV28
d_call: NA
cdr3_aa: CASSPRGVSHNEQFF
cdr3_nt: TGTGCCAGCAGTCCCAGGGGTGTCTCACACAATGAGCAGTTCTTC

clone_size: NA
j_call: TRBJ1-6
v_call: TRBV6-6
d_call: NA
cdr3_aa: CASMPVGNSPLHF
cdr3_nt: TGTGCCAGCATGCCGGTGGGTAATTCACCCCTCCACTTT

clone_size: NA
j_call: TRBJ1-2
v_call: TRBV9
d_call: TRBD1
cdr3_aa: CASSVGTDPNYGYTF
cdr3_nt: TGTGCCAGCAGCGTGGGGACAGATCCTAACTATGGCTACACCTTC

clone_size: NA
j_call: TRBJ2-7
v_call: TRBV7-2
d_call: NA
cdr3_aa: CASSLRGQPHPYEQYF
cdr3_nt: TGTGCCAGCAGCCTGAGGGGACAACCTCACCCATACGAGCAGTACTTC

clone_size: few
j_call: TRBJ1-2
v_call: TRBV30
d_call: NA
cdr3_aa: CAWSRPRTAFNYGYTF
cdr3_nt: TGTGCCTGGAGTAGACCAAGGACAGCTTTTAACTATGGCTACACCTTC

clone_size: once
j_call: TRBJ1-6
v_call: TRBV15
d_call: NA
cdr3_aa: CATSRGGGKNSPLHF
cdr3_nt: TGTGCCACCAGCAGAGGAGGCGGAAAAAATTCACCCCTCCACTTT

clone_size: NA
j_call: TRBJ1-2
v_call: TRBV13
d_call: TRBD1
cdr3_aa: CASSRGTGGLDGYTF
cdr3_nt: TGTGCCAGCAGCAGGGGGACAGGGGGCCTTGATGGCTACACCTTC

clone_size: NA
j_call: TRBJ1-6
v_call: TRBV10-2
d_call: NA
cdr3_aa: CASRRGENSPLHF
cdr3_nt: TGCGCCAGCAGAAGGGGTGAAAATTCACCCCTCCACTTT

clone_size: NA
j_call: TRBJ2-1
v_call: TRBV18
d_call: TRBD2
cdr3_aa: CASSPTSGGNEQFF
cdr3_nt: TGTGCCAGCTCACCCACTAGCGGGGGGAATGAGCAGTTCTTC

clone_size: NA
j_call: TRBJ1-2
v_call: TRBV21-1
d_call: NA
cdr3_aa: CASSPRRAGIPNYGYTF
cdr3_nt: TGTGCCAGCAGCCCTCGTAGGGCGGGGATCCCTAACTATGGCTACACCTTC

clone_size: NA
j_call: TRBJ1-1
v_call: TRBV18
d_call: TRBD1
cdr3_aa: CASSLSVNRGTEAFF
cdr3_nt: TGTGCCAGCTCACTTAGCGTAAACAGGGGCACTGAAGCTTTCTTT

clone_size: NA
j_call: TRBJ2-1
v_call: TRBV28
d_call: NA
cdr3_aa: CASSFGPWGEQFF
cdr3_nt: TGTGCCAGCAGTTTCGGCCCCTGGGGTGAGCAGTTCTTC

clone_size: few
j_call: TRBJ1-6
v_call: TRBV19
d_call: TRBD1
cdr3_aa: CASSVPGQPNSPLHF
cdr3_nt: TGTGCCAGTAGCGTACCGGGACAGCCTAATTCACCCCTCCACTTT

clone_size: NA
j_call: TRBJ1-6
v_call: TRBV21-1
d_call: NA
cdr3_aa: CASSKDRRSSYNSPLHF
cdr3_nt: TGTGCCAGCAGCAAAGACAGGCGGAGCTCCTATAATTCACCCCTCCACTTT

clone_size: NA
j_call: TRBJ2-7
v_call: TRBV2
d_call: TRBD2
cdr3_aa: CASSDLGLATNEQYF
cdr3_nt: TGTGCCAGCAGTGATCTCGGACTAGCTACTAACGAGCAGTACTTC

clone_size: few
j_call: TRBJ2-4
v_call: TRBV19
d_call: NA
cdr3_aa: CASSNREGINIQYF
cdr3_nt: TGTGCCAGTAGTAACAGGGAGGGAATAAACATTCAGTACTTC

clone_size: NA
j_call: TRBJ1-5
v_call: TRBV6-5
d_call: NA
cdr3_aa: CASSSYRNQPQHF
cdr3_nt: TGTGCCAGCAGTTCCTACAGGAATCAGCCCCAGCATTTT

clone_size: NA
j_call: TRBJ2-1
v_call: TRBV9
d_call: TRBD2
cdr3_aa: CASSPRLAGAINEQFF
cdr3_nt: TGTGCCAGCAGCCCAAGACTAGCGGGGGCGATCAATGAGCAGTTCTTC

clone_size: NA
j_call: TRBJ2-7
v_call: TRBV27
d_call: NA
cdr3_aa: CASSTTGRYEQYF
cdr3_nt: TGTGCCAGCAGCACGACAGGGAGGTACGAGCAGTACTTC

clone_size: NA
j_call: TRBJ2-2
v_call: TRBV19
d_call: NA
cdr3_aa: CASPQRSGITGELFF
cdr3_nt: TGTGCCAGCCCCCAGAGGTCTGGGATCACCGGGGAGCTGTTTTTT

clone_size: NA
j_call: TRBJ2-2
v_call: TRBV6-5
d_call: NA
cdr3_aa: CASSNRETGELFF
cdr3_nt: TGTGCCAGCAGTAACAGGGAAACCGGGGAGCTGTTTTTT

clone_size: NA
j_call: TRBJ1-5
v_call: TRBV10-1
d_call: TRBD1
cdr3_aa: CASSQGGGQPQHF
cdr3_nt: TGCGCCAGCAGTCAAGGGGGCGGTCAGCCCCAGCATTTT